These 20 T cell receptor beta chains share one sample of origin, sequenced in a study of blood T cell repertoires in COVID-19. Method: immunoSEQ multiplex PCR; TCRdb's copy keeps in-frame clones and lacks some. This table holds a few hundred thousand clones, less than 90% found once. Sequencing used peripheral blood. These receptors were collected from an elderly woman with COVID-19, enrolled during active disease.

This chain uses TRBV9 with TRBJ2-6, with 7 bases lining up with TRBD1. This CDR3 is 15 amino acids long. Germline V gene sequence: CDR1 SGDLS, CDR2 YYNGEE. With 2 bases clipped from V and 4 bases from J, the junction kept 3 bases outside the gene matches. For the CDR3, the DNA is TGTGCCAGCAGCGTCGACAGGGCCGGGGCCAACGTCCTGACTTTC. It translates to CASSVDRAGANVLTF.

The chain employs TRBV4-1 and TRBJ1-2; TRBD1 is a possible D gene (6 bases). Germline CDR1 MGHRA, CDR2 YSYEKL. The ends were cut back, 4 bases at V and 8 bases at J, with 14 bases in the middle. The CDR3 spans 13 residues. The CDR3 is CASSPGGANGYTF. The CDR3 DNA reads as TGCGCCAGCAGCCCCGGGGGGGCCAACGGCTACACCTTC.

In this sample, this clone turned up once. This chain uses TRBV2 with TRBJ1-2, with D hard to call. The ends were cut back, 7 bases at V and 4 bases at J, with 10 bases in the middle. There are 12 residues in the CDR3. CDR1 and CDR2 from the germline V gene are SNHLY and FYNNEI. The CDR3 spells CASTPESYGYTF. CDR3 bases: TGTGCCAGCACCCCGGAGTCCTATGGCTACACCTTC.

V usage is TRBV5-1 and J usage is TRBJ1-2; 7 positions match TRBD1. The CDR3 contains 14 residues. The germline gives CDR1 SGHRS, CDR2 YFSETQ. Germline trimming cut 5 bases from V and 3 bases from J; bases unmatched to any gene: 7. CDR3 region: CASRKTGSDYGYTF. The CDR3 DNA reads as TGCGCCAGCAGAAAGACAGGGAGTGACTATGGCTACACCTTC.

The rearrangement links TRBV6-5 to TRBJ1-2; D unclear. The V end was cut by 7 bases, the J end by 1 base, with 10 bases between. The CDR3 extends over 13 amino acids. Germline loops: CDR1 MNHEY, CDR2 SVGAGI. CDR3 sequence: CASMGGVNYGYTF. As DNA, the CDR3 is TGTGCCAGCATGGGAGGTGTTAACTATGGCTACACCTTC.

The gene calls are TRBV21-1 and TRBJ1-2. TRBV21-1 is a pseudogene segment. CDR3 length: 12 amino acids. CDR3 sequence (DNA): TGTGCCAGCACAAAAGGCGGGGGTGGCTACACCTTC. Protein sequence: CASTKGGGGYTF.

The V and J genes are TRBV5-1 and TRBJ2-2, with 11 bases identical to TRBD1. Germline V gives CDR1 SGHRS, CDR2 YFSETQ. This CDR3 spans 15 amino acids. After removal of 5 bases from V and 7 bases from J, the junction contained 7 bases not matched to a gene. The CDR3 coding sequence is TGCGCCAGCAGAAGCGGGACAGGGGGTAGCGGGGAGCTGTTTTTT. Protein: CASRSGTGGSGELFF.

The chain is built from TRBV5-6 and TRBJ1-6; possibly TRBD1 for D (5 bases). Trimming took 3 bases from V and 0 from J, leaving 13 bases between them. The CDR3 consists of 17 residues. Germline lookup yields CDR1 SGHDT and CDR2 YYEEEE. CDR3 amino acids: CASSSEAQGSYNSPLHF. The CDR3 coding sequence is TGTGCCAGCAGCTCCGAGGCCCAGGGCTCCTATAATTCACCCCTCCACTTT.

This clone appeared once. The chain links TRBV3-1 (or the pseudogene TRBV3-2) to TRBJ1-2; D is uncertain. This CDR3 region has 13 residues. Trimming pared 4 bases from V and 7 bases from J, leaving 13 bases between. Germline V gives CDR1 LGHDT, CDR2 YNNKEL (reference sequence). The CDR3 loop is CASSPGVGGGYTF. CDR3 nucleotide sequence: TGTGCCAGCAGCCCCGGCGTGGGAGGTGGCTACACCTTC.

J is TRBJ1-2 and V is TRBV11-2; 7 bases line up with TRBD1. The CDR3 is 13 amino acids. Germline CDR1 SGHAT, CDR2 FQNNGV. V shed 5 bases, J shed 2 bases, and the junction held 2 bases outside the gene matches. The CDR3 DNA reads TGTGCCAGCAGCGGGACAGTCAACTATGGCTACACCTTC. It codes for CASSGTVNYGYTF.

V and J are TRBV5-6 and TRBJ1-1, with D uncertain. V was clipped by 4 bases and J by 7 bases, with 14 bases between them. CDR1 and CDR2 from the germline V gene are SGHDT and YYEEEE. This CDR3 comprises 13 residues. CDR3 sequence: CASSLRVKSEAFF. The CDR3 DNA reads TGTGCCAGCAGCCTCCGGGTTAAAAGTGAAGCTTTCTTT.

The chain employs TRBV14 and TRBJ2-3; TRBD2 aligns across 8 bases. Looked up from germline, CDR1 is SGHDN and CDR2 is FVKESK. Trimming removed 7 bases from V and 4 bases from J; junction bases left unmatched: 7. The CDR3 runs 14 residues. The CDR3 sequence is CASTKRGRADTQYF. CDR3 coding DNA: TGTGCCAGCACGAAGCGGGGGAGGGCAGATACGCAGTATTTT.

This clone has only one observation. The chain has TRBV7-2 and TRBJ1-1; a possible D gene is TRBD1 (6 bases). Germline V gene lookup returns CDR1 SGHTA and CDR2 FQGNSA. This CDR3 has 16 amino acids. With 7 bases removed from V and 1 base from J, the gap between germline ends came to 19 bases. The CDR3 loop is CASNPAWAGANTEAFF. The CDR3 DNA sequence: TGTGCCAGCAACCCCGCTTGGGCAGGGGCGAACACTGAAGCTTTCTTT.

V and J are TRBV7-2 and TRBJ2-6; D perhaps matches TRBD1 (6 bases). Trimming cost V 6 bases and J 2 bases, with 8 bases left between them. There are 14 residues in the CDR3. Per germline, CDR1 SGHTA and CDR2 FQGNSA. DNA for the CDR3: TGTGCCAGCAGTCAGGGGACTGGGGCCAACGTCCTGACTTTC. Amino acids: CASSQGTGANVLTF.

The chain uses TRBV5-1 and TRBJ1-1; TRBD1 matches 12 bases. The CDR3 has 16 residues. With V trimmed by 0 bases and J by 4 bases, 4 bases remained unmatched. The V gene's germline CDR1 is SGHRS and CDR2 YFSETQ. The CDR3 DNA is TGCGCCAGCAGCTTGGCGGGGACAGGGGGCGGCACTGAAGCTTTCTTT. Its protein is CASSLAGTGGGTEAFF.

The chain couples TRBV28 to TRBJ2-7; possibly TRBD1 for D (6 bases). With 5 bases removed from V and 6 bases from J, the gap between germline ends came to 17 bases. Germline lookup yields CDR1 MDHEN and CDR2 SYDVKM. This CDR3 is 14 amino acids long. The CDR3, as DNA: TGTGCCAGCAGTCCCCCATACCCCAGGGGCGAGCAGTACGTC. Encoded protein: CASSPPYPRGEQYV.

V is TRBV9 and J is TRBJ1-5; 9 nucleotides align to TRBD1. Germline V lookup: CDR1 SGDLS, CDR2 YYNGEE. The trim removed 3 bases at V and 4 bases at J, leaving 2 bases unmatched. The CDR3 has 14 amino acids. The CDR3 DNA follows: TGTGCCAGCAGCGCCGGGACAGGGAATCAGCCCCAGCATTTT. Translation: CASSAGTGNQPQHF.

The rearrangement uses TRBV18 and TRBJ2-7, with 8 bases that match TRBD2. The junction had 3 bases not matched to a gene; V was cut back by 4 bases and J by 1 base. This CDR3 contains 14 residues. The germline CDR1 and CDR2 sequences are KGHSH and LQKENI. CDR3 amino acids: CASSQSGGSYEQYV. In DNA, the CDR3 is TGTGCCAGCTCACAAAGCGGGGGTTCCTACGAGCAGTACGTC.

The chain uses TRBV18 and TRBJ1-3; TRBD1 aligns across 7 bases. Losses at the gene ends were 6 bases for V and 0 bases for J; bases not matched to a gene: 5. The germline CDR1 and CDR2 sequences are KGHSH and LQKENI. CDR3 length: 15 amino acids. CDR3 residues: CASSTGTYSGNTIYF. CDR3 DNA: TGTGCCAGCTCGACAGGGACATACTCTGGAAACACCATATATTTT.

CDR3 sequence (DNA): TGTGCCAGCAGCCGCGAAACAAGGGGGGGCAGAGGCTACACCTTC. It encodes CASSRETRGGRGYTF. This chain joins TRBV3-1 (or the pseudogene TRBV3-2) and TRBJ1-2; tentative D call: TRBD1 (6 bases). The CDR3 totals 15 residues. Germline CDR1 and CDR2: LGHDT and YNNKEL (reference sequence). V lost 4 bases and J lost 8, with 20 bases in between.